The rows below give T cell receptor beta chains drawn from one sample of a study of blood T cell repertoires in COVID-19. Repertoires were generated with immunoSEQ multiplex PCR, while TCRdb's copy carries only in-frame clones and drops some. Counted here are around 37,000 clones, 85% occurring once; the ten biggest clones make up roughly 5%. Sequenced input: peripheral blood. All receptors derive from a man aged 45-65 years with active COVID-19. Each CDR3 is given with its conserved first and last residue. Each record gives: CDR3 DNA, CDR3 protein, clone size, D gene, V gene, J gene. D genes are given only for firm matches. Some rows mark clone size as missing; the rest say once, few, many or name a class of expanded clone.

CDR3 DNA: TGTGCCAGCAGCCCCCTCCGGGACAAGGGCTACGAGCAGTACTTC; CDR3 protein: CASSPLRDKGYEQYF; clone size: -; D gene: -; V gene: TRBV14; J gene: TRBJ2-7
CDR3 DNA: TGTGCCAGCAGCCTTGGACAGGGTTGGTCTGGCTACACCTTC; CDR3 protein: CASSLGQGWSGYTF; clone size: -; D gene: TRBD1; V gene: TRBV14; J gene: TRBJ1-2
CDR3 DNA: TGCGCCAGCAGCAATGGCAGCGGGACAGGGGTTCGGAGGGGCTATGGCTACACCTTC; CDR3 protein: CASSNGSGTGVRRGYGYTF; clone size: -; D gene: TRBD1; V gene: TRBV5-1; J gene: TRBJ1-2
CDR3 DNA: TGCGCCAGCAGCATGAGACAGTCAGGAAAACTGTTTTTT; CDR3 protein: CASSMRQSGKLFF; clone size: -; D gene: -; V gene: TRBV5-1; J gene: TRBJ1-4
CDR3 DNA: TGTGCCAGCAGCCTGAACTACAGGGAGCAGTACTTC; CDR3 protein: CASSLNYREQYF; clone size: -; D gene: -; V gene: TRBV6-5; J gene: TRBJ2-7
CDR3 DNA: TGTGCCAGCAGTTACACGGGATCGGAGACCCAGTACTTC; CDR3 protein: CASSYTGSETQYF; clone size: -; D gene: -; V gene: TRBV6-5; J gene: TRBJ2-5
CDR3 DNA: TGTGCCAGCAGCTTAGTTGGGACAGGGTACTACGAGCAGTACTTC; CDR3 protein: CASSLVGTGYYEQYF; clone size: -; D gene: TRBD1; V gene: TRBV13; J gene: TRBJ2-7
CDR3 DNA: TGTGCCATCACCCGGGGGTTGGAAACTGAAGCTTTCTTT; CDR3 protein: CAITRGLETEAFF; clone size: -; D gene: -; V gene: TRBV10-3; J gene: TRBJ1-1
CDR3 DNA: TGTGCCAGCAGCCCGCCACAGGGTTACTACGAGCAGTACTTC; CDR3 protein: CASSPPQGYYEQYF; clone size: -; D gene: -; V gene: TRBV7-6; J gene: TRBJ2-7
CDR3 DNA: TGTGCCAGCAGTTCTAATGGGTACAGGGAACCATATGGCTACACCTTC; CDR3 protein: CASSSNGYREPYGYTF; clone size: few; D gene: -; V gene: TRBV27; J gene: TRBJ1-2
CDR3 DNA: TGTGCCAGCAGCTTGGATGGGTCCGGGGGGACTGAAGCTTTCTTT; CDR3 protein: CASSLDGSGGTEAFF; clone size: -; D gene: -; V gene: TRBV5-4; J gene: TRBJ1-1
CDR3 DNA: TGTGCCAGCAGCCCCTCCCCTACAGGGGTCACTGAAGCTTTCTTT; CDR3 protein: CASSPSPTGVTEAFF; clone size: -; D gene: TRBD1; V gene: TRBV27; J gene: TRBJ1-1
CDR3 DNA: TGCGCCAGCAGTATCGACGGAGCGTATAATTCACCCCTCCACTTT; CDR3 protein: CASSIDGAYNSPLHF; clone size: -; D gene: -; V gene: TRBV5-1; J gene: TRBJ1-6
CDR3 DNA: TGTGCCAGTAGTACAGGACAGGGGATCTACTATAATTCACCCCTCCACTTT; CDR3 protein: CASSTGQGIYYNSPLHF; clone size: -; D gene: TRBD1; V gene: TRBV19; J gene: TRBJ1-6
CDR3 DNA: TGTGCCAGCAGTTACTCGGGCCTCTATGGCTACACCTTC; CDR3 protein: CASSYSGLYGYTF; clone size: -; D gene: -; V gene: TRBV6-5; J gene: TRBJ1-2
CDR3 DNA: TGCGCCAGCAGCCAAGCCGCGGACAGGTCCACCTACGAGCAGTACTTC; CDR3 protein: CASSQAADRSTYEQYF; clone size: -; D gene: TRBD1; V gene: TRBV4-3; J gene: TRBJ2-7
CDR3 DNA: TGTGCCAGCAGCTTAGTCGACAATGGGTATGGCTACACCTTC; CDR3 protein: CASSLVDNGYGYTF; clone size: once; D gene: -; V gene: TRBV7-6; J gene: TRBJ1-2
CDR3 DNA: TGTGCCAGCAGCTTGGGGACAGGGTCTAATCAGCCCCAGCATTTT; CDR3 protein: CASSLGTGSNQPQHF; clone size: once; D gene: TRBD1; V gene: TRBV2; J gene: TRBJ1-5
CDR3 DNA: TGTGCCAGCAGCTTAGCTGGGGGCGGAGAGACCCAGTACTTC; CDR3 protein: CASSLAGGGETQYF; clone size: -; D gene: -; V gene: TRBV7-6; J gene: TRBJ2-5
CDR3 DNA: TGTGCCAGCAGTTACTCATTATTGGGGAGCTCCTACGAGCAGTACTTC; CDR3 protein: CASSYSLLGSSYEQYF; clone size: -; D gene: -; V gene: TRBV6-5; J gene: TRBJ2-7
CDR3 DNA: TGTGCCAGCAGCCAAGATCGATCAGGGGTCAACTATGGCTACACCTTC; CDR3 protein: CASSQDRSGVNYGYTF; clone size: -; D gene: -; V gene: TRBV3-1/TRBV3-2; J gene: TRBJ1-2
CDR3 DNA: TGTGCCAGCAGTTTGAGGACAGGGGGATCACCCCTCCACTTT; CDR3 protein: CASSLRTGGSPLHF; clone size: medium-sized; D gene: TRBD1; V gene: TRBV28; J gene: TRBJ1-6
CDR3 DNA: TGTGCCATCAGAACCAGGGGGGACACAGATACGCAGTATTTT; CDR3 protein: CAIRTRGDTDTQYF; clone size: -; D gene: -; V gene: TRBV10-3; J gene: TRBJ2-3
CDR3 DNA: TGCGCCAGCAGCCTCCAGCCTAGCCCTCGATCTGCCCTGACGTACGAGCAGTACTTC; CDR3 protein: CASSLQPSPRSALTYEQYF; clone size: -; D gene: -; V gene: TRBV5-1; J gene: TRBJ2-7
CDR3 DNA: TGTGCCAGCAGCCCATCCCTAGCGGGGCAAGAGACCCAGTACTTC; CDR3 protein: CASSPSLAGQETQYF; clone size: -; D gene: TRBD2; V gene: TRBV7-7; J gene: TRBJ2-5
CDR3 DNA: TGTGCCAGCAACCCGGGGGGGAACTACGGAGCTTTCTTT; CDR3 protein: CASNPGGNYGAFF; clone size: -; D gene: -; V gene: TRBV4-2; J gene: TRBJ1-1